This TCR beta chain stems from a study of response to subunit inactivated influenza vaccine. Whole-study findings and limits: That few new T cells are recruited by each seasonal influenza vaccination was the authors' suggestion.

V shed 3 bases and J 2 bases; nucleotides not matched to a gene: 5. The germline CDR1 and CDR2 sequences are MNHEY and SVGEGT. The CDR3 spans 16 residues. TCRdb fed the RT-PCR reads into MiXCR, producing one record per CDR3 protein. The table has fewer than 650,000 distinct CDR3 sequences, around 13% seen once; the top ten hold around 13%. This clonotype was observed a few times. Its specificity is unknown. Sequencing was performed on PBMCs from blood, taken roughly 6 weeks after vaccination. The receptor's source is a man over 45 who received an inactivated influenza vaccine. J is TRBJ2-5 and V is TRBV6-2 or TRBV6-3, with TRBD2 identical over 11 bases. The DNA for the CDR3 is TGTGCCAGCAGTTATCTAGCGGGAGGTATTCAAGAGACCCAGTACTTC. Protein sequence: CASSYLAGGIQETQYF.